This T cell receptor (beta chain) stems from a study of T cell clones after liver transplantation. Study details: Pre-transplant mixed lymphocyte reactions yielded third-party-reactive TCRbeta sequences as comparators for graft-donor-reactive sequences.

Trimming cost V 3 bases and J 7 bases, with 13 bases left between them. The length of the CDR3 is 13 residues. Germline CDR1 reads SGHVS; CDR2 reads FNYEAQ. The protocol was immunoSEQ multiplex PCR, while the TCRdb copy is restricted to in-frame clones and leaves out a portion. The data contain about 7,400 clones, approximately 80% of them singletons. This receptor was taken from a human donor who received a liver transplant. The starting material was CD8+ T cells from blood, obtained before liver transplant. The V and J genes are TRBV7-6 and TRBJ2-7, with D perhaps TRBD1 (7 bases). The CDR3 region has the DNA TGTGCCAGCAGCTTTGGGCAGGGGGGTGAGCAGTACTTC. Translation gives CASSFGQGGEQYF.